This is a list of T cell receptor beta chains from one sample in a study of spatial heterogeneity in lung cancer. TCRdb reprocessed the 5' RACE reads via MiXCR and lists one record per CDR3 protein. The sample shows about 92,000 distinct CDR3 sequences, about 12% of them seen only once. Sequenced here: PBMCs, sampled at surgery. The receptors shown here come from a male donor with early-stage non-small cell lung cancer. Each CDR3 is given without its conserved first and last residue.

CDR3 protein: SAMGPGLAGEPYNEQF
V gene: TRBV20-1
J gene: TRBJ2-1

CDR3 protein: ASSYREWQY
V gene: TRBV6-5
J gene: TRBJ2-3

CDR3 protein: ASSPLNSQNEQF
V gene: TRBV18
J gene: TRBJ2-1

CDR3 protein: SVRGGTEAF
V gene: TRBV29-1
J gene: TRBJ1-1

CDR3 protein: ASSFHLGRETDTQY
V gene: TRBV27
J gene: TRBJ2-3

CDR3 protein: ASSGPGTGIGTGELF
V gene: TRBV28
J gene: TRBJ2-2

CDR3 protein: ASRETGSPLAGANVLT
V gene: TRBV6-5
J gene: TRBJ2-6

CDR3 protein: ASREVLNTEAF
V gene: TRBV6-1
J gene: TRBJ1-1

CDR3 protein: ASSLRAGGFSDTQY
V gene: TRBV13
J gene: TRBJ2-3

CDR3 protein: VSSLNRGREQY
V gene: TRBV7-9
J gene: TRBJ2-7

CDR3 protein: ASTDSIQWEQY
V gene: TRBV28
J gene: TRBJ2-7

CDR3 protein: ASSLGGPYEQY
V gene: TRBV5-1
J gene: TRBJ2-7

CDR3 protein: ASSLGPQVPEQY
V gene: TRBV5-6
J gene: TRBJ2-7

CDR3 protein: ASSVDPVPRSYGYT
V gene: TRBV9
J gene: TRBJ1-2

CDR3 protein: ASSFGTGGRYEQY
V gene: TRBV5-1
J gene: TRBJ2-7

CDR3 protein: ASSQPGPETQY
V gene: TRBV11-2
J gene: TRBJ2-5

CDR3 protein: SVRGLAGSRETQY
V gene: TRBV29-1
J gene: TRBJ2-5

CDR3 protein: ASSLVPGTGGLEQY
V gene: TRBV7-9
J gene: TRBJ2-7

CDR3 protein: ASSRGQYQETQY
V gene: TRBV5-4
J gene: TRBJ2-5

CDR3 protein: ASSPRGMGNQPQH
V gene: TRBV6-5
J gene: TRBJ1-5

CDR3 protein: SARDPLNSYEQY
V gene: TRBV20-1
J gene: TRBJ2-7

CDR3 protein: ASSLEILGTQY
V gene: TRBV11-2
J gene: TRBJ2-5

CDR3 protein: ASSRIEGGYT
V gene: TRBV6-5
J gene: TRBJ1-2

CDR3 protein: ASSSRTSGSGADTQY
V gene: TRBV7-2
J gene: TRBJ2-3

CDR3 protein: ASSPSGTDQETQY
V gene: TRBV5-1
J gene: TRBJ2-5

CDR3 protein: ASSLGRGDTQY
V gene: TRBV7-2
J gene: TRBJ2-3

CDR3 protein: ASSQGLAGGPAGELF
V gene: TRBV4-3
J gene: TRBJ2-2

CDR3 protein: SASYSGGGQY
V gene: TRBV20-1
J gene: TRBJ2-3

CDR3 protein: ASSLEIRLAGANEQF
V gene: TRBV7-2
J gene: TRBJ2-1

CDR3 protein: ASSQPGTGDGYT
V gene: TRBV6-2/TRBV6-3
J gene: TRBJ1-2

CDR3 protein: ASSLVTGMFTEAF
V gene: TRBV7-8
J gene: TRBJ1-1

CDR3 protein: ASSRVGAGANVLT
V gene: TRBV28
J gene: TRBJ2-6

CDR3 protein: ASSLIQGSGELF
V gene: TRBV28
J gene: TRBJ2-2

CDR3 protein: ASSYRSRSSGNTIY
V gene: TRBV6-6
J gene: TRBJ1-3

CDR3 protein: ASSNQGTEAF
V gene: TRBV6-5
J gene: TRBJ1-1

CDR3 protein: ASSLYPTGAYEQY
V gene: TRBV27
J gene: TRBJ2-7

CDR3 protein: ASSLSGKQPQH
V gene: TRBV12-3/TRBV12-4
J gene: TRBJ1-5

CDR3 protein: ASSQPDYPYEQY
V gene: TRBV3-1
J gene: TRBJ2-7

CDR3 protein: ASNLQSGARYGYT
V gene: TRBV7-9
J gene: TRBJ1-2

CDR3 protein: SVRGSTGELF
V gene: TRBV20-1
J gene: TRBJ2-2

CDR3 protein: ASSLVTNNEQY
V gene: TRBV5-1
J gene: TRBJ2-7

CDR3 protein: ASSSGLAGGGTQY
V gene: TRBV12-3/TRBV12-4
J gene: TRBJ2-5

CDR3 protein: ASSLTSGSSYEQY
V gene: TRBV7-9
J gene: TRBJ2-7

CDR3 protein: ASTLGLAGPQETQY
V gene: TRBV28
J gene: TRBJ2-5

CDR3 protein: ASSLSGGNSYEQY
V gene: TRBV27
J gene: TRBJ2-7

CDR3 protein: ASSTSSYEQY
V gene: TRBV27
J gene: TRBJ2-7

CDR3 protein: SARRTEAF
V gene: TRBV20-1
J gene: TRBJ1-1

CDR3 protein: ASSQGNRNEKLF
V gene: TRBV4-3
J gene: TRBJ1-4

CDR3 protein: SAPGLAHNEQF
V gene: TRBV20-1
J gene: TRBJ2-1

CDR3 protein: ASSLAPRSRGANVLT
V gene: TRBV7-2
J gene: TRBJ2-6

CDR3 protein: ATSDFQAGGPYEQF
V gene: TRBV24-1
J gene: TRBJ2-1

CDR3 protein: SARESYNEQF
V gene: TRBV20-1
J gene: TRBJ2-1

CDR3 protein: ASSIARRSYNEQF
V gene: TRBV19
J gene: TRBJ2-1

CDR3 protein: SATLAGGPSGELF
V gene: TRBV20-1
J gene: TRBJ2-2

CDR3 protein: ASSYMQGAGANVLT
V gene: TRBV6-6
J gene: TRBJ2-6

CDR3 protein: ASSLLGQGYLSSYEQY
V gene: TRBV28
J gene: TRBJ2-7

CDR3 protein: ASRVAATNEKLF
V gene: TRBV27
J gene: TRBJ1-4